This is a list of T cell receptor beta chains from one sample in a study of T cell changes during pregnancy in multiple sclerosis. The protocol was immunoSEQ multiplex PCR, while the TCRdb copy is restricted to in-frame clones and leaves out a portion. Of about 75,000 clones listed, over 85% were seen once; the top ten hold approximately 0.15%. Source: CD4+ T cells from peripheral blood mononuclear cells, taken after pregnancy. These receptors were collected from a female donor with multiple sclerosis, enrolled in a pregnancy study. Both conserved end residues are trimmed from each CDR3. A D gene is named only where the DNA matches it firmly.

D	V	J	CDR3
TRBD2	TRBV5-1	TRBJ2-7	ASSLDLPGGDEQY
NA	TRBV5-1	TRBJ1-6	ASRESGNSPLH
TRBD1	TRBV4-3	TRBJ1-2	ASSQENRGFGYT
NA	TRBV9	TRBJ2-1	ASSQSYNEQF
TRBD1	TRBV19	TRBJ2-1	ASLQGAGYNEQF
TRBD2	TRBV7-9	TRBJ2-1	ASSLARGGVEQF
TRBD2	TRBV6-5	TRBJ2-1	ASRPQGGNEQF
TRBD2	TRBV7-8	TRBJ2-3	ASSFLAGSGGPRGTDTQY
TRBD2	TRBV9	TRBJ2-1	ASSVSGNSYNEQF
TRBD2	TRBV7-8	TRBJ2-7	ASSPGTSEPYEQY
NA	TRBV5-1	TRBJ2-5	ASSLGGWRAQETQY
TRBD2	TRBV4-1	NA	ASSQLGLAGSYEQY
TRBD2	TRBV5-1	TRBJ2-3	ASSLVLAGTSTDTQY
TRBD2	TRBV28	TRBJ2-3	ASSNTPGLATDTQY
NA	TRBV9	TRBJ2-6	ASSGAGVGANVLT
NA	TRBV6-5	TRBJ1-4	ASSYSRATNEKLF
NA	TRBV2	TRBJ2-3	ASLLYSGGTDTQY
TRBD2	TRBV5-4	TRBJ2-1	ASSLVAGGSNEQF
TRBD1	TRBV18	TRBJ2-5	ASSPEGQGGETQY
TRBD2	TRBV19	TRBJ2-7	ASSRTSGNTVYEQY
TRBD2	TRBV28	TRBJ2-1	ASSPLGTSGNEQF
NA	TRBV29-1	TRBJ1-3	SVSRLSGNTIY
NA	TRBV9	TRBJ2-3	ASSVGALTDTQY
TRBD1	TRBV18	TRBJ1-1	ASSPELDRANTEAF
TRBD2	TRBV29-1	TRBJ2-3	SVSGLAGGDTQY
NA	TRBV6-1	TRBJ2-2	ASSETTTGELF
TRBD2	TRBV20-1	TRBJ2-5	SGTSEETQY
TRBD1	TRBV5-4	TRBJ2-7	ASSLPGTGIAEQY
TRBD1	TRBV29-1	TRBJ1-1	SGIQGTEAF
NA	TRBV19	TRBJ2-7	ASSIRGDVPYEQY
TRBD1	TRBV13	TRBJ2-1	ASSNQGDNEQF
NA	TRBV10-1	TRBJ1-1	ASSEYGGRRAF
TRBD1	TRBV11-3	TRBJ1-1	ASSSSTGGRTEAF